One and the same sample provided the 17 T cell receptor beta chains below, sequenced in a study of T cells after yellow fever vaccination. TCRdb called the 5' RACE reads again in MiXCR, with one record for every CDR3 protein. The sample lists roughly 260,000 distinct CDR3 sequences; around 13% were seen once. Sequences were derived from CD4+ T cells sorted from PBMCs, sampled 45 days after the yellow fever booster vaccination. The receptors were sampled from a man aged 25 to 40 who received the YFV17D yellow fever vaccine.

J is TRBJ2-2 and V is TRBV6-5; tentative D call: TRBD1 (5 bases). Germline assignment: CDR1 MNHEY and CDR2 SVGAGI. Trimming stripped 4 bases from V and 0 bases from J, with 9 bases between. This CDR3 comprises 15 residues. This CDR3 is CASSFGHANTGELFF. CDR3 in DNA: TGTGCCAGCAGTTTCGGACACGCGAACACCGGGGAGCTGTTTTTT.

A few counts support this clonotype. The V call is TRBV12-3 or TRBV12-4, the J call TRBJ2-2; 7 bases agree with TRBD2. This CDR3 is built from 15 residues. V gave up 5 bases and J gave up 2 bases; unmatched junction bases: 5. The CDR3 nucleotides are TGTGCCAGCAGTAGCGGGGAATTAAACACCGGGGAGCTGTTTTTT. Translation gives CASSSGELNTGELFF.

This clonotype has only a few counts. The CDR3 here is CASSQTVDKSYEQYF. The CDR3 region has the DNA TGTGCCAGCAGCCAAACAGTAGACAAATCCTACGAGCAGTACTTC. The rearrangement links TRBV11-2 to TRBJ2-7; D gene unclear. The length of the CDR3 is 15 residues. V was trimmed by 5 bases and J by 1 base, leaving 15 bases between them. CDR1 and CDR2 (germline): SGHAT, FQNNGV.

In its sample, this clonotype was seen a few times. The rearrangement joins TRBV27 to TRBJ2-2; a possible D gene is TRBD2 (7 bases). CDR3 length: 19 residues. CDR1 MNHEY and CDR2 SMNVEV come from the germline V gene (reference sequence). Between the trimmed V and J ends, which lost 2 bases and 3 bases, there was a span of 22 bases. The CDR3 region is CASSLRPPWGGPDTGELFF. CDR3 sequence (DNA): TGTGCCAGCAGTTTAAGACCTCCGTGGGGGGGCCCCGACACCGGGGAGCTGTTTTTT.

This clonotype has a handful of counts. The V gene is TRBV2, the J gene TRBJ2-5, with D tentatively TRBD1 (5 bases). This CDR3 comprises 13 residues. Per the germline V gene, CDR1 is SNHLY and CDR2 is FYNNEI. V was trimmed by 7 bases and J by 5 bases, leaving 14 bases between them. The CDR3 DNA is TGTGCCAGCACGACCCAGGGTCGGGAGACCCAGTACTTC. Translating gives CASTTQGRETQYF. The complete variable domain, with remaining parts taken from reference TRBV2 and TRBJ2-5, reads EPEVTQTPSHQVTQMGQEVILRCVPISNHLYFYWYRQILGQKVEFLVSFYNNEISEKSEIFDDQFSVERPDGSNFTLKIRSTKLEDSAMYFCASTTQGRETQYFGPGTRLLVL.

The chain employs TRBV7-8 and TRBJ2-7; TRBD1 is a possible D gene (6 bases). CDR1 SGHVS and CDR2 FQNEAQ come from the germline V gene. The CDR3 runs to 15 residues. Trimming removed 5 bases at V and 0 bases at J, with 14 bases between. The CDR3 loop reads CASSRSRDTSYEQYF. As DNA, the CDR3 is TGTGCCAGCAGCCGCTCCCGGGACACCTCCTACGAGCAGTACTTC.

The genes are TRBV5-1 and TRBJ2-1, with 7 bases matching TRBD2. The germline V gene has CDR1 SGHRS and CDR2 YFSETQ. With 1 base clipped from V and 3 bases from J, the junction kept 1 base outside the gene matches. The CDR3 loop spans 14 amino acids. CDR3 nucleotide sequence: TGCGCCAGCAGCTTGACTAGCGTCTACAATGAGCAGTTCTTC. Residues: CASSLTSVYNEQFF.

V gene TRBV6-5 combines with J gene TRBJ2-3, with TRBD2 identical over 8 bases. Germline-derived CDR1 and CDR2 are MNHEY and SVGAGI. There are 18 residues in the CDR3. With V trimmed by 2 bases and J by 4 bases, 14 bases remained unmatched. In DNA form, the CDR3 reads TGTGCCAGCAGTTACGCGGTGGGACTAGAGGTCGGAGCAGATACGCAGTATTTT. Its translation: CASSYAVGLEVGADTQYF.

This clonotype has a handful of counts. The V and J genes are TRBV15 and TRBJ2-1, with TRBD1 as a possible D gene (7 bases). V was clipped by 4 bases and J by 8 bases, with 24 bases between them. CDR1 LNHNV and CDR2 YYDKDF come from the germline V gene (reference sequence). The CDR3 has 17 residues. The CDR3: CATSKRPPQGGADEQFF. DNA of the CDR3: TGTGCCACCAGCAAGAGACCCCCCCAGGGGGGAGCGGATGAGCAGTTCTTC.

This rearrangement joins TRBV6-2 or TRBV6-3 to TRBJ2-5; the match to TRBD2 covers 8 bases. The CDR3 is made up of 15 amino acids. Looked up from germline, CDR1 is MNHEY and CDR2 is SVGEGT. Trimming removed 5 bases from V and 3 bases from J; junction bases left unmatched: 8. The chain's CDR3 is CASSTRRAGEETQYF. CDR3 DNA: TGTGCCAGCAGTACACGCCGAGCGGGAGAAGAGACCCAGTACTTC.

This clonotype was counted a few times. This chain links TRBV20-1 with TRBJ1-5; possibly TRBD1 for D (5 bases). The germline V gene has CDR1 DFQATT and CDR2 SNEGSKA (reference sequence). Between the trimmed V and J ends, which lost 6 bases and 6 bases, there was a span of 18 bases. CDR3 length: 14 residues. CDR3 region: CSARQPFGAQPQHF. The CDR3 DNA reads as TGCAGTGCCAGACAGCCCTTTGGTGCTCAGCCCCAGCATTTT.

This chain links TRBV6-2 or TRBV6-3 with TRBJ2-6; possible D gene TRBD2, 5 bases. The V and J ends lost 6 bases and 4 bases respectively, with 10 bases between them. This CDR3 contains 14 residues. Per germline, CDR1 MNHEY and CDR2 SVGEGT. This CDR3 is CASRGSAGANVLTF. The CDR3 nucleotides are TGTGCCAGCAGGGGGAGTGCGGGGGCCAACGTCCTGACTTTC.

This clonotype was picked up a small number of times. V gene TRBV20-1 combines with J gene TRBJ2-5; 13 nucleotides line up with TRBD2. The ends lost 7 bases at V and 3 bases at J; junction bases unmatched: 8. The CDR3 totals 15 residues. Germline lookup yields CDR1 DFQATT and CDR2 SNEGSKA (reference sequence). CDR3 sequence (DNA): TGCAGTGTTCCGGGACTAGCGGGATTCAAAGAGACCCAGTACTTC. Residues: CSVPGLAGFKETQYF.

This clonotype was observed a few times. The rearrangement links TRBV6-1 to TRBJ2-5; TRBD2 matches 8 bases. J was trimmed by 5 bases and V by 4 bases; bases with no gene match: 12. The CDR3 is 16 amino acids. The germline V gene encodes CDR1 MNHNS and CDR2 SASEGT. The CDR3 DNA reads TGTGCCAGCAGTGGTTCGGGGGGGGGGGCTAGGGAGACCCAGTACTTC. The encoded protein is CASSGSGGGARETQYF.

This clonotype has more than one count but fewer than ten. The V gene is TRBV20-1, the J gene TRBJ2-7, with TRBD2 as a possible D gene (6 bases). Germline loops: CDR1 DFQATT, CDR2 SNEGSKA (reference sequence). Trimming cost V 2 bases and J 2 bases, with 22 bases left between them. This CDR3 region has 17 residues. The CDR3 sequence is CSARLPPERDFAYEQYF. The DNA of the CDR3 is TGCAGTGCTAGACTCCCACCCGAACGGGACTTTGCCTACGAGCAGTACTTC.

The chain links TRBV30 to TRBJ2-1, with TRBD1 as a possible D gene (5 bases). The V end was cut by 2 bases, the J end by 2 bases, with 22 bases between. This CDR3 has 18 residues. Germline CDR1 and CDR2: GTSNPN and SVGIG (reference sequence). CDR3 sequence: CAWSIARKTATTYNEQFF. The CDR3 DNA sequence: TGTGCCTGGAGTATCGCCCGAAAGACAGCAACTACCTACAATGAGCAGTTCTTC.

The J gene is TRBJ2-5, the V gene TRBV5-1; a possible D gene is TRBD1 (6 bases). Trimming left V 0 bases short and J 5 bases short, with 14 bases between. The CDR3 is 15 residues long. CDR1 is SGHRS, CDR2 YFSETQ, per germline. CDR3 amino acids: CASSLGPTGLETQYF. The CDR3, as DNA: TGCGCCAGCAGCTTGGGGCCCACAGGGTTGGAGACCCAGTACTTC.